The T cell receptor (beta chain) under discussion was sequenced for a study of blood T cell repertoires in COVID-19 (TCRdb year 2020). Some background on the complete study: Samples from collaborators originated in the United States, Italy and Spain and spanned both the acute and convalescent phases of COVID-19. The prospective study material was composed of cDNA or gDNA derived from T cells, B-cell-depleted T cells, or PBMCs. Subjects who had been exposed to COVID-19, were actively infected with it, or had recovered from it provided the deeply sampled blood TCRbeta repertoires that made up the dataset. The repertoires were released in a freely available public database meant as a resource for research on the immune response to SARS-CoV-2. Samples were obtained from the ongoing ImmuneRACE study (first 160 participants) and from 1,254 subjects provided by 6 global collaborators. A de-identified subject ID, COVID-19 status, age in years and sex were almost always included in the sample metadata. Where HLA class I and class II types were available, the types were taken from metadata supplied by the sample provider, not from assay-based typing.

On this clone: This clone's antigen is unknown. The sample holds no much larger clone one base away, and base qualities are not on file.

TCRbeta CDR3 regions were amplified from genomic DNA by means of the immunoSEQ Assay, a bias-controlled multiplex PCR. Per the source publication's procedure: Nucleated cell counts per sample were estimated from amplification of reference gene primers within the assay. To quantify the absolute abundance of each unique TCRbeta CDR3 rearrangement, sequence reads were collapsed and filtered. For each sample, productive Simpson clonality was calculated as the square root of Simpson's diversity index across productive rearrangements. Drawn from immuneACCESS, this table holds only the in-frame rearrangements with V and J called that TCRdb kept. Clones are partly lost; checked studies trace under half to an unresolved V gene and leave the rest unexplained. The D gene and trimming were derived from the DNA, and the V and J assignments and clone size from that table. This sample gives 340,000 or so clones in total; approximately 82% of them show up just once. Of the sample, about 2.7% falls within the top ten clones.

The germline V gene yields SGHTA for CDR1 and FQGTGA for CDR2. The CDR3, cysteine through phenylalanine, is 14 amino acids long. Solely the CDR3 DNA is kept, with 42 bases framed from the first base. After removal of 6 bases from V and 8 bases from J, the junction retains 9 bases not matched to a gene. Each collaborating institution followed its own protocols to collect whole blood in K2EDTA tubes. For TCRbeta analysis, collaborators shipped samples in one of three forms: frozen whole blood, isolated PBMCs, or DNA extracted from either of those sample types. General study outcomes and caveats: The amount of clinical and demographic metadata varied by source and participant and was provided uncurated.

Sequencing input: peripheral blood. This receptor was identified in a man aged 25 to 40 with active or convalescent COVID-19. The V and J segments used are TRBV7-3 and TRBJ2-1; TRBD2 lines up with 8 middle nucleotides. The CDR3 protein sequence reads: CASSGGPGRDEQFF. The DNA sequence is TGTGCCAGCAGTGGGGGTCCCGGGAGGGATGAGCAGTTCTTC.